This TCR beta chain was sequenced in a study of T-cell reconstitution after alpha-beta-depleted transplantation in children. Study conclusions and caveats: In patients about two months after transplant, alpha-beta T cells reportedly arose from several hundred expanded graft clones. T-cell counts and diversity were attributed mostly to newly produced T cells one year after transplant. Surviving recipient T cells and thymic progenitors underlay high day-60 TCRbeta diversity in some patients.

Trimming took 4 bases from V and 5 from J; bases not matched to a gene: 10. Germline lookup yields CDR1 SGHRS and CDR2 YFSETQ. The CDR3 extends over 15 amino acids. Remarks on this clonotype: Its antigen is unidentified.

TCRbeta library construction was performed incorporating unique molecular identifiers. TCRdb re-called the PCR reads with MiXCR, one entry per CDR3 protein. The data contain about 210,000 distinct CDR3 sequences, approximately 15% of them singletons. The rearrangement uses TRBV5-1 and TRBJ2-5; 8 nucleotides agree with TRBD1. This TCR came from a male patient between 2 and 10 years old who had a stem cell transplant for acute lymphoblastic leukemia, so the T cells may come from the graft donor. The specimen was PBMCs, mostly from graft donor cells, collected 360 days after TCRalphabeta/CD19-depleted stem cell transplant. CDR3 loop: CASSPDRGREETQYF. The CDR3 DNA is TGCGCCAGCAGCCCCGACAGGGGAAGGGAGGAGACCCAGTACTTC.